A single sample gave rise to the 28 T cell receptor beta chains below, sequenced in a study of OX40 agonist ivuxolimab in advanced cancers. Sequenced by immunoSEQ multiplex PCR; TCRdb stores in-frame clones only, minus some. The sample consists of more than 70,000 clones, roughly 86% of them appearing once. Sequences were derived from CD4+ or CD8+ T cells sorted from blood, sampled in a trial of the OX40 agonist ivuxolimab. These receptors came from an adult with an advanced solid tumor such as melanoma, head and neck, liver or kidney cancer.

The chain joins TRBV7-9 to TRBJ2-7; 7 nucleotides agree with TRBD1. Looked up from germline, CDR1 is SEHNR and CDR2 is FQNEAQ (reference sequence). V shed 5 bases, J shed 3 bases, and the junction held 7 bases outside the gene matches. The CDR3 loop spans 14 amino acids. The CDR3 region is CASSAYSGGYEQYF. DNA of the CDR3: TGTGCCAGCAGCGCCTACTCAGGGGGCTACGAGCAGTACTTC.

The rearrangement joins TRBV28 to TRBJ1-1, with D uncertain. Between the trimmed V and J ends, which lost 7 bases and 0 bases, there was a span of 12 bases. Germline values: CDR1 MDHEN, CDR2 SYDVKM. The CDR3 is 14 amino acids. The CDR3 DNA follows: TGTGCCAGCACCCCTCTGGGTCTGAACACTGAAGCTTTCTTT. Encoded protein: CASTPLGLNTEAFF.

This chain joins TRBV19 and TRBJ2-7; no reliable D call. The CDR3 extends over 14 amino acids. Germline V gives CDR1 LNHDA, CDR2 SQIVND (reference sequence). V dropped 0 bases and J dropped 9 bases, with 15 bases sitting between them. This CDR3 reads CASSIERSPVRQYF. CDR3 DNA sequence: TGTGCCAGTAGTATAGAGCGGTCTCCAGTTCGGCAGTACTTC. The whole variable domain, filled in from reference TRBV19 and TRBJ2-7, reads DGGITQSPKYLFRKEGQNVTLSCEQNLNHDAMYWYRQDPGQGLRLIYYSQIVNDFQKGDIAEGYSVSREKKESFPLTVTSAQKNPTAFYLCASSIERSPVRQYFGPGTRLTVT.

The gene calls are TRBV7-9 and TRBJ2-1; a weak D match, TRBD1 (5 bases). The CDR3 has 15 residues. Germline V gene lookup returns CDR1 SEHNR and CDR2 FQNEAQ (reference sequence). V gave up 6 bases and J gave up 5 bases, with 17 bases separating them. The chain's CDR3 is CASRQPGFPDNEQFF. The CDR3 region has the DNA TGTGCCAGCAGACAACCAGGGTTCCCTGACAATGAGCAGTTCTTC.

This chain joins TRBV10-3 and TRBJ2-1, with D possibly being TRBD1 (6 bases). CDR1 and CDR2 from the germline V gene are ENHRY and SYGVKD. There are 15 residues in the CDR3. Trimming removed 2 bases at V and 2 bases at J, with 10 bases between. The DNA of the CDR3 is TGTGCCATCAGTGAGAGGACAGATCCCTACAATGAGCAGTTCTTC. Translated: CAISERTDPYNEQFF.

A remark on this clone: Other DNA sequences from this sample encode an identical CDR3 as well. The chain couples TRBV2 to TRBJ2-7, with no clear D. The CDR3 runs to 11 residues. V lost 4 bases, J lost 2 bases, and 3 bases lay in between. The germline V gene has CDR1 SNHLY and CDR2 FYNNEI. CDR3 sequence (DNA): TGTGCCAGCAGTGTGGCCTACGAGCAGTACTTC. As protein: CASSVAYEQYF.

The chain combines TRBV5-4 with TRBJ2-3; D is perhaps TRBD2 (6 bases). This CDR3 spans 15 amino acids. Germline V lookup: CDR1 SGHNT, CDR2 YYREEE (reference sequence). Trimming left V 5 bases short and J 1 base short, with 14 bases between. The CDR3 sequence is CASRSLERGTDTQYF. The CDR3 DNA follows: TGTGCCAGCAGGTCCCTCGAGCGGGGCACAGATACGCAGTATTTT.

The genes are TRBV5-8 and TRBJ1-2, with 8 positions matching TRBD1. The J segment lost 2 bases and the V segment lost 5 bases, leaving 8 bases of the junction unmatched. Germline V gene data show CDR1 as SGHTS and CDR2 as YDEGEE. This CDR3 is built from 15 residues. The CDR3 reads CASRSTGGGNYGYTF. For the CDR3, the DNA is TGTGCCAGCAGGAGTACAGGGGGAGGAAACTATGGCTACACCTTC.

This CDR3 reads CASSQPRGAYNEQFF. For the CDR3, the DNA is TGTGCCAGCAGCCAACCTCGGGGGGCCTACAATGAGCAGTTCTTC. J is TRBJ2-1 and V is TRBV16, with 7 bases aligning to TRBD2. CDR1 and CDR2 (germline): KGHSY, FQNENV. CDR3 length: 15 amino acids. Germline trimming cut 2 bases from V and 2 bases from J; bases unmatched to any gene: 3.

The chain couples TRBV28 to TRBJ2-2, with TRBD2 as a possible D gene (6 bases). Germline assignment: CDR1 MDHEN and CDR2 SYDVKM. Trimming cost V 6 bases and J 0 bases, with 20 bases left between them. This CDR3 is 18 amino acids long. The CDR3 loop reads CASRGGPMGDANTGELFF. CDR3 nucleotide sequence: TGTGCCAGCAGGGGGGGACCGATGGGAGATGCGAACACCGGGGAGCTGTTTTTT.

The chain combines TRBV5-1 with TRBJ2-5; unclear D gene. Germline CDR1 and CDR2: SGHRS and YFSETQ. This CDR3 is 16 amino acids long. Between the trimmed V and J ends, which lost 0 bases and 2 bases, there was a span of 14 bases. CDR3 nucleotides: TGCGCCAGCAGCTTGGGGTACACAACCATACAAGAGACCCAGTACTTC. Translating it yields CASSLGYTTIQETQYF.

This clone came up a few times. V and J are TRBV4-1 and TRBJ2-1; tentative D call: TRBD2 (6 bases). Germline V gene data show CDR1 as MGHRA and CDR2 as YSYEKL. CDR3 length: 16 residues. The V end was cut by 1 base, the J end by 7 bases, with 17 bases between. The CDR3 region is CASSQGLGRWGNEQFF. Written as DNA, the CDR3 is TGCGCCAGCAGCCAAGGTCTTGGGAGGTGGGGGAATGAGCAGTTCTTC.

The genes are TRBV7-3 and TRBJ1-2, with D uncertain. Germline V CDR1 and CDR2: SGHTA, FQGTGA. CDR3 size: 13 residues. The V gene lost 1 base and the J gene lost 8 bases, with 11 bases spanning the gap. CDR3 in amino acids: CASSLSGFRGYTF. Here the CDR3 DNA reads TGTGCCAGCAGCTTAAGCGGGTTTCGGGGCTACACCTTC.

The rearrangement links TRBV19 to TRBJ1-1, with D possibly matching TRBD1 (6 bases). Per the germline V gene, CDR1 is LNHDA and CDR2 is SQIVND (reference sequence). V dropped 7 bases and J dropped 1 base, with 16 bases sitting between them. There are 15 residues in the CDR3. CDR3 loop: CASNIMVGGNTEAFF. CDR3 nucleotides: TGTGCCAGTAACATCATGGTAGGGGGGAACACTGAAGCTTTCTTT.

The chain has TRBV9 and TRBJ2-2; D is perhaps TRBD2 (7 bases). The CDR3 is 18 amino acids. V lost 0 bases and J lost 0, with 15 bases in between. Germline values: CDR1 SGDLS, CDR2 YYNGEE. CDR3 residues: CASSVARGAIANTGELFF. In nucleotides, the CDR3 is TGTGCCAGCAGCGTAGCTCGGGGGGCTATTGCGAACACCGGGGAGCTGTTTTTT.

The chain links TRBV29-1 to TRBJ2-5, with 7 bases identical to TRBD2. The V and J ends lost 4 bases and 2 bases, in that order; junction bases with no gene match: 10. The CDR3 consists of 15 residues. Germline values: CDR1 SQVTM, CDR2 ANQGSEA. The CDR3 nucleotides read TGCAGCGTTGTCCGACCGGGACTAAGACAAGAGACCCAGTACTTC. Translation gives CSVVRPGLRQETQYF.

This chain links TRBV5-1 with TRBJ1-5, with 9 bases lining up with TRBD1. Germline CDR1 is SGHRS and CDR2 is YFSETQ. The CDR3 extends over 15 amino acids. The V gene end was trimmed by 4 bases and the J gene end by 6 bases; junction bases not matched to a gene: 8. CDR3 DNA: TGCGCCAGCAGCCACTCTGAGACAGGGGGTCAGCCCCAGCATTTT. This codes for CASSHSETGGQPQHF.

The gene calls are TRBV6-6 and TRBJ1-3; D is ambiguous. Trimming pared 6 bases from V and 0 bases from J, leaving 15 bases between. This CDR3 region has 16 residues. CDR1 is MNHNY and CDR2 is SVGAGI in the germline V gene (reference sequence). The CDR3 spells CASRVGGRLSGNTIYF. CDR3 DNA sequence: TGTGCCAGCAGGGTCGGCGGCCGCCTCTCTGGAAACACCATATATTTT.

The chain is built from TRBV6-6 and TRBJ1-6; TRBD1 matches 8 bases. The CDR3 has 14 residues. Germline loops: CDR1 MNHNY, CDR2 SVGAGI (reference sequence). Losses at the gene ends were 1 base for V and 8 bases for J; bases not matched to a gene: 1. The CDR3 DNA reads TGTGCCAGCAGTTACTGGACAGGGCATTCACCCCTCCACTTT. Translating it yields CASSYWTGHSPLHF.

V usage is TRBV19 and J usage is TRBJ2-1; 7 bases fit TRBD2. The CDR3 has 16 amino acids. Germline-derived CDR1 and CDR2 are LNHDA and SQIVND (reference sequence). Trimming took 1 base from V and 4 from J; bases not matched to a gene: 7. CDR3 sequence (DNA): TGTGCCAGTAGTATAGTAGCTAGCGGAAATTACAATGAGCAGTTCTTC. This sequence encodes CASSIVASGNYNEQFF.

The V gene is TRBV9, the J gene TRBJ1-5; D unclear. Trimming removed 0 bases at V and 7 bases at J, with 14 bases between. CDR1 and CDR2 from the germline V gene are SGDLS and YYNGEE. The CDR3 runs to 15 residues. The CDR3, as DNA: TGTGCCAGCAGCGTAGGGTCTGAGGTGTGGCAGCCCCAGCATTTT. Protein sequence: CASSVGSEVWQPQHF.

This chain links TRBV27 with TRBJ2-6; 8 bases align to TRBD1. V lost 8 bases, J lost 0 bases, and 6 bases stayed unmatched. The CDR3 extends over 16 amino acids. From germline, CDR1 is MNHEY and CDR2 SMNVEV (reference sequence). Here the CDR3 DNA reads TGTGCCAGCTCCAGGGGGCCCGTCTCTGGGGCCAACGTCCTGACTTTC. Residues: CASSRGPVSGANVLTF.

This chain links TRBV6-1 with TRBJ2-1; 7 bases map to TRBD2. V gave up 5 bases and J gave up 3 bases; unmatched junction bases: 7. CDR1 and CDR2 (germline): MNHNS, SASEGT. This CDR3 contains 15 residues. CDR3 protein: CASSIEAGVYNEQFF. CDR3 nucleotides: TGTGCCAGCAGTATAGAGGCGGGAGTCTACAATGAGCAGTTCTTC.

The rearrangement joins TRBV10-3 to TRBJ1-5; tentatively, D is TRBD1 (5 bases). This CDR3 comprises 14 residues. In germline, CDR1 is ENHRY, CDR2 SYGVKD. V was cut by 4 bases and J by 6 bases, with 13 bases left in between. CDR3 sequence: CAISVGGEGQPQHF. DNA for the CDR3: TGTGCCATCAGTGTCGGGGGTGAGGGTCAGCCCCAGCATTTT.

This sequence joins TRBV6-5 and TRBJ1-5; a weak D match, TRBD1 (5 bases). With 0 bases removed from V and 4 bases from J, the gap between germline ends came to 7 bases. CDR3 length: 14 residues. Germline V gives CDR1 MNHEY, CDR2 SVGAGI. CDR3 in DNA: TGTGCCAGCAGTTACTCGTACAGGAATCAGCCCCAGCATTTT. Translated, it gives CASSYSYRNQPQHF.

This clone was counted once. The rearrangement uses TRBV4-2 and TRBJ2-3; 9 bases align to TRBD1. The CDR3 has 13 amino acids. Germline CDR1 and CDR2: LGHNA and YNFKEQ. Trimming took 4 bases from V and 4 from J; bases not matched to a gene: 0. The CDR3 DNA is TGTGCCAGCAGCCGACAGGGGGCAGATACGCAGTATTTT. It encodes CASSRQGADTQYF.

This sequence joins TRBV19 and TRBJ2-2; TRBD1 matches at 12 bases. V was pared by 1 base and J by 9 bases, with 6 bases of the junction left unmatched. Looked up from germline, CDR1 is LNHDA and CDR2 is SQIVND (reference sequence). The CDR3 length is 16 residues. The DNA for the CDR3 is TGTGCCAGTAGTATAGGGGACAGGGGGCCGCGGAGGGAGCTGTTTTTT. It specifies CASSIGDRGPRRELFF.

In this sample, this clone turned up a few times. The gene calls are TRBV19 and TRBJ2-7, with D unresolved. V lost 3 bases, J lost 2 bases, and 17 bases lay in between. This CDR3 contains 16 residues. CDR1 LNHDA and CDR2 SQIVND come from the germline V gene (reference sequence). The CDR3: CASSISRTGLTYEQYF. CDR3 DNA: TGTGCCAGTAGTATTAGTCGGACCGGGCTGACCTACGAGCAGTACTTC.